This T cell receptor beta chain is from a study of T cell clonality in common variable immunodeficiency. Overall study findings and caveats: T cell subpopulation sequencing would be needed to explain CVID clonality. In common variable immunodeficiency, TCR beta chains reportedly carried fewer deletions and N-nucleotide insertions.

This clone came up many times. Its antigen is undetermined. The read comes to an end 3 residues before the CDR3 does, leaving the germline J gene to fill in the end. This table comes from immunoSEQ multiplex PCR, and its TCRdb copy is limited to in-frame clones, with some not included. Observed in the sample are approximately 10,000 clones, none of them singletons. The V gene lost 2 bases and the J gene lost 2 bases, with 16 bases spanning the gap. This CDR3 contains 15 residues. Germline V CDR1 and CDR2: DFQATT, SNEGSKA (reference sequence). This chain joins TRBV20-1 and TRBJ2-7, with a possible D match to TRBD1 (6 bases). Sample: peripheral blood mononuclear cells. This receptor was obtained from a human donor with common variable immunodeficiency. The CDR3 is CSARKGQIDPYEQYF. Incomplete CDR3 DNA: TGCAGTGCTAGAAAAGGACAGATAGACCCCTACGAG.